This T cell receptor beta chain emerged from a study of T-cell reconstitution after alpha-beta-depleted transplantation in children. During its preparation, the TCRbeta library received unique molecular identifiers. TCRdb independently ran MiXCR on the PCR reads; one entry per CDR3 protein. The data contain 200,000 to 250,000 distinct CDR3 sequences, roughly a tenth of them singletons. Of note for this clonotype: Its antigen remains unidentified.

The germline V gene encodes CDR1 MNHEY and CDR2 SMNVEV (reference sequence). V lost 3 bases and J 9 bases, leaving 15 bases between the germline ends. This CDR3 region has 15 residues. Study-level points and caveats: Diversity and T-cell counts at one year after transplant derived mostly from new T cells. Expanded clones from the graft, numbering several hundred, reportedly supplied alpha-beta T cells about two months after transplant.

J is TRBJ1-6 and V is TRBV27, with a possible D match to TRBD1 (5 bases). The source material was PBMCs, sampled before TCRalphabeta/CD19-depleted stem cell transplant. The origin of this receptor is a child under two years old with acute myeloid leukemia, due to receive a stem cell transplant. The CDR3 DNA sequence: TGTGCCAGCAGTTTCTGGGGTGCCGGGGGTTCACCCCTCCACTTT. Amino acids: CASSFWGAGGSPLHF.